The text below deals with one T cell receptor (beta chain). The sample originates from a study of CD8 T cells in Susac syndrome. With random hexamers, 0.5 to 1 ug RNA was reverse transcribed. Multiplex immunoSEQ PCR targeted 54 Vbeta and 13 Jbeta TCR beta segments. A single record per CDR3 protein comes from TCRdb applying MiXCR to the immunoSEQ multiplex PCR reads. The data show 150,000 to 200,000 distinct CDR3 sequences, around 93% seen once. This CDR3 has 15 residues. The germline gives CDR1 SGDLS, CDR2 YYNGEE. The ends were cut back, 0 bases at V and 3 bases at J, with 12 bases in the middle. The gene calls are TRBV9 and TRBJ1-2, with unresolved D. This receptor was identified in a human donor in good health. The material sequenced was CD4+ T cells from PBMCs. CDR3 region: CASSVDIGTYYGYTF. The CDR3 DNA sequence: TGTGCCAGCAGCGTAGATATAGGCACCTACTATGGCTACACCTTC.